This entry lists 17 T cell receptor beta chains sequenced from one sample in a study of post-analysis software for immune sequencing data. Unique molecular identifiers were built into the TCR beta cDNA libraries. TCRdb called the PCR reads again in MiXCR, with one record for every CDR3 protein. The sample shows more than 500,000 distinct CDR3 sequences, 30% to 40% of them seen only once. Broader study findings: Included in a set of roughly five TRBV segments more frequent in patients than controls were TRBV5-6, TRBV5-1 and TRBV20-1.

Their target antigens are unknown. The sample comprised blood. The receptors derive from a girl aged 2-17 years with multiple sclerosis.

This clonotype was seen only a few times. This chain links TRBV20-1 with TRBJ2-3, with 14 nucleotides matching TRBD2. Unmatched junction bases numbered 11, after V lost 6 bases and J lost 0 bases. The CDR3 totals 18 residues. CDR1 and CDR2 from the germline V gene are DFQATT and SNEGSKA (reference sequence). This CDR3 is CSALSGTSGGASTDTQYF. CDR3 coding DNA: TGCAGTGCCCTATCCGGGACTAGCGGGGGCGCTAGCACAGATACGCAGTATTTT.

The chain is built from TRBV7-9 and TRBJ2-7, with 8 bases that match TRBD1. The trim removed 6 bases at V and 5 bases at J, leaving 9 bases unmatched. This CDR3 is 14 amino acids long. The germline V gene encodes CDR1 SEHNR and CDR2 FQNEAQ (reference sequence). The CDR3 nucleotides are TGTGCCAGCAGTCCTGACAGGGGTTTCAACGAGCAGTACTTC. It is translated as CASSPDRGFNEQYF.

The V gene is TRBV6-5, the J gene TRBJ1-2; TRBD1 is a possible D gene (5 bases). V was clipped by 5 bases and J by 5 bases, with 12 bases between them. Germline-derived CDR1 and CDR2 are MNHEY and SVGAGI. The length of the CDR3 is 13 residues. The CDR3: CASSGTVSYGYTF. DNA for the CDR3: TGTGCCAGCAGTGGGACCGTCTCATATGGCTACACCTTC.

This clonotype was counted between two and nine times. The chain joins TRBV20-1 to TRBJ1-1; weak D call: TRBD1 (6 bases). CDR1 and CDR2 (germline): DFQATT, SNEGSKA (reference sequence). The CDR3 runs 13 residues. Trimming removed 1 base from V and 5 bases from J, with 11 bases in between. As DNA, the CDR3 is TGCAGTGCTAGAGGGGGGCTCCGTACTGAAGCTTTCTTT. This encodes CSARGGLRTEAFF.

This clonotype was picked up a small number of times. V is TRBV7-9 and J is TRBJ1-2, with D possibly TRBD1 on 5 matching bases. Trimming shortened V by 1 base and J by 4 bases, and 10 bases separated the two germline ends. Germline lookup yields CDR1 SEHNR and CDR2 FQNEAQ (reference sequence). CDR3 length: 14 amino acids. The chain's CDR3 is CASSLVQEGYGYTF. CDR3 nucleotides: TGTGCCAGCAGCTTAGTACAGGAGGGCTATGGCTACACCTTC.

The chain links TRBV5-1 to TRBJ2-1; 12 bases map to TRBD2. This CDR3 has 16 amino acids. V shed 2 bases and J 7 bases; nucleotides not matched to a gene: 7. The germline gives CDR1 SGHRS, CDR2 YFSETQ. This chain's CDR3 is CASSLRTSGVGNEQFF. The CDR3 DNA is TGCGCCAGCAGCTTAAGGACTAGCGGGGTTGGGAATGAGCAGTTCTTC.

The CDR3 loop reads CASSPLGGLGGEQYF. The CDR3 nucleotides read TGTGCCAGCAGTCCGCTGGGGGGCTTGGGGGGGGAGCAGTACTTC. The V call is TRBV12-3 or TRBV12-4, the J call TRBJ2-7; TRBD2 might be the D (7 bases). The length of the CDR3 is 15 residues. With 5 bases removed from V and 7 bases from J, the gap between germline ends came to 21 bases.

This clonotype was picked up a small number of times. The rearrangement links TRBV5-1 to TRBJ2-7; a weak D match, TRBD1 (6 bases). Looked up from germline, CDR1 is SGHRS and CDR2 is YFSETQ. The CDR3 is 16 amino acids. V dropped 4 bases and J dropped 0 bases, with 17 bases sitting between them. This chain's CDR3 is CASSPRTVLLSYEQYF. In DNA, the CDR3 is TGCGCCAGCAGCCCTCGGACAGTCCTTCTCTCCTACGAGCAGTACTTC. The full variable domain, its missing parts supplied by reference TRBV5-1 and TRBJ2-7, is KAGVTQTPRYLIKTRGQQVTLSCSPISGHRSVSWYQQTPGQGLQFLFEYFSETQRNKGNFPGRFSGRQFSNSRSEMNVSTLELGDSALYLCASSPRTVLLSYEQYFGPGTRLTVT.

This chain uses TRBV7-8 with TRBJ2-5; 10 nucleotides line up with TRBD2. V was clipped by 3 bases and J by 3 bases; unmatched bases: 4. The CDR3 contains 15 residues. Germline CDR1 SGHVS, CDR2 FQNEAQ. This CDR3 is CASSLVAGGEETQYF. The CDR3, as DNA: TGTGCCAGCAGCTTGGTAGCGGGGGGTGAAGAGACCCAGTACTTC.

The chain recombines TRBV3-1 with TRBJ2-5; D not certain. Trimming left V 0 bases short and J 3 bases short, with 8 bases between. Germline values: CDR1 LGHDT, CDR2 YNNKEL (reference sequence). CDR3 length: 14 amino acids. CDR3 coding DNA: TGTGCCAGCAGCCAAGACGGCAGCGAAGAGACCCAGTACTTC. The encoded protein is CASSQDGSEETQYF.

The chain links TRBV3-1 to TRBJ2-1, with 7 bases that match TRBD2. Trimming removed 3 bases from V and 4 bases from J; junction bases left unmatched: 9. CDR1 and CDR2 (germline): LGHDT, YNNKEL (reference sequence). The CDR3 is made up of 16 amino acids. This CDR3 reads CASSHPPRGVYNEQFF. The CDR3, as DNA: TGTGCCAGCAGCCATCCCCCCCGGGGGGTGTACAATGAGCAGTTCTTC.

J is TRBJ2-7 and V is TRBV20-1, with TRBD2 matching over 14 bases. Trimming took 6 bases from V and 6 from J; bases not matched to a gene: 10. The CDR3 totals 15 residues. Germline loops: CDR1 DFQATT, CDR2 SNEGSKA (reference sequence). The CDR3 bases are TGCAGTGCAATGGGACTAGCGGGGGATGTGGGCGAGCAGTACTTC. Translated, it gives CSAMGLAGDVGEQYF.

Ten or more counts support this clonotype. The gene calls are TRBV6-5 and TRBJ2-5; perhaps TRBD2 as D (5 bases). V was cut by 6 bases and J by 4 bases, with 12 bases left in between. The germline CDR1 and CDR2 sequences are MNHEY and SVGAGI. CDR3 length: 13 residues. CDR3 sequence: CASSRGVRETQYF. The CDR3, as DNA: TGTGCCAGCAGCCGGGGTGTCCGAGAGACCCAGTACTTC.

The rearrangement links TRBV20-1 to TRBJ1-2; 8 nucleotides match TRBD1. The trim removed 2 bases at V and 2 bases at J, leaving 10 bases unmatched. This CDR3 comprises 16 residues. Germline CDR1 DFQATT, CDR2 SNEGSKA (reference sequence). CDR3 sequence: CSARTWGQEQNYGYTF. The CDR3 nucleotides are TGCAGTGCTAGAACCTGGGGACAGGAGCAAAACTATGGCTACACCTTC.

The chain links TRBV6-2 or TRBV6-3 to TRBJ1-1; 7 nucleotides line up with TRBD1. J lost 11 bases, V lost 2 bases, and 5 bases had no gene match. This CDR3 is built from 12 residues. Looked up from germline, CDR1 is MNHEY and CDR2 is SVGEGT. The CDR3 nucleotides are TGTGCCAGCAGTTACCGACAGGGTAGGGCTTTCTTT. Its protein is CASSYRQGRAFF.

The sample holds a few counts of this clonotype. The chain recombines TRBV7-9 with TRBJ2-7; 7 bases line up with TRBD2. J was trimmed by 5 bases and V by 5 bases; bases with no gene match: 12. The CDR3 runs to 15 residues. From germline, CDR1 is SEHNR and CDR2 FQNEAQ (reference sequence). CDR3 coding DNA: TGTGCCAGCAGCCGAACTCTGGGGGGGACTAACGAGCAGTACTTC. Translated: CASSRTLGGTNEQYF.

The gene calls are TRBV6-2 or TRBV6-3 and TRBJ1-1; D unresolved. CDR3 size: 14 residues. CDR1 is MNHEY, CDR2 SVGEGT, per germline. Trimming took off 6 bases at V and 0 bases at J, with 11 bases between the two ends. CDR3 protein: CASRWLGVNTEAFF. Written as DNA, the CDR3 is TGTGCCAGCAGGTGGTTGGGAGTGAACACTGAAGCTTTCTTT.